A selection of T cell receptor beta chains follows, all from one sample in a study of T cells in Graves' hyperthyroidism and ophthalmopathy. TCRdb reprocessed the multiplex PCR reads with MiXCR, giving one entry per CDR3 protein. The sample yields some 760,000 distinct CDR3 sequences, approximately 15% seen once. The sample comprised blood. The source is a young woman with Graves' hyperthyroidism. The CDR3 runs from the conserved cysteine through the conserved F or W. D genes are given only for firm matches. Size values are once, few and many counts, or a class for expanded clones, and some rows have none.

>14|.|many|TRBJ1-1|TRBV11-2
TGTGCCAGCAGCTCCATTATTTGGACGGATGAAGCTTTCTTT
CASSSIIWTDEAFF
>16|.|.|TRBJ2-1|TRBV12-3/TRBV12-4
TGTGCCAGCAGTCCCCTCGCGGGCTCCACCTACAATGAGCAGTTCTTC
CASSPLAGSTYNEQFF
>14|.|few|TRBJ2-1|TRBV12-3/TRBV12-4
TGTGCCAGCAGTTTGAAAGGGATTGGCGATGAGCAGTTCTTC
CASSLKGIGDEQFF
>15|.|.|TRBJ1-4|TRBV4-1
TGCGCCAGCAGAGCTTTGGGGGTAATTAATGAAAAACTGTTTTTT
CASRALGVINEKLFF
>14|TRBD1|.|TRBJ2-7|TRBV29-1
TGCAGCGCCACCGGGACAGGGTTCCCCTACGAGCAGTACTTC
CSATGTGFPYEQYF
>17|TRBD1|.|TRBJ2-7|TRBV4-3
TGCGCCAGCAGCCCAAAGGGGCTCGGGACAGGGGCCCACGAGCAGTACTTC
CASSPKGLGTGAHEQYF
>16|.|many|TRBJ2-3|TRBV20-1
TGCAGTGCTAGAGATCTCGTTGACGCGCGTTCAGATACGCAGTATTTT
CSARDLVDARSDTQYF
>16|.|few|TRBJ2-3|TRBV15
TGTGCCACCAGCAGATACCGGGAGACCGTGGGAGATACGCAGTATTTT
CATSRYRETVGDTQYF
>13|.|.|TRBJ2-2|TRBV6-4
TGTGCCTCGCGGCAGGGCCTCACCGGGGAGCTGTTTTTT
CASRQGLTGELFF
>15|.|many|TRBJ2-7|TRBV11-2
TGTGCCAGCAGCGGAGCTGAGCGGGTTTCCTACGAGCAGTACTTC
CASSGAERVSYEQYF
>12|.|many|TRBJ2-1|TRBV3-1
TGTGCCAGCAGCCCCAGTGGAGATGAGCAGTTCTTC
CASSPSGDEQFF
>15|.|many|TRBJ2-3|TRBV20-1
TGCAGTGCTAGGGAGGGGGCAGTAAGGACAGATACGCAGTATTTT
CSAREGAVRTDTQYF
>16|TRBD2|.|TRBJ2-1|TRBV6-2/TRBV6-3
TGTGCCAGCAGTTATCTAAGCGGGAGGGGTGGTAATGAGCAGTTCTTC
CASSYLSGRGGNEQFF
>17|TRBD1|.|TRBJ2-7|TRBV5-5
TGTGCCAGCGAGGGCCAAATTCTTCCGGGACAGTACTACGAGCAGTACTTC
CASEGQILPGQYYEQYF
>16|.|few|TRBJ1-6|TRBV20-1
TGCAGTGCTAGAGATAATCCCCACGGGCGGAATTCACCCCTCCACTTT
CSARDNPHGRNSPLHF
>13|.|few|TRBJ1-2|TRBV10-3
TGTGCCATCAGTCTGGGTGGCGTGGATGGCTACACCTTC
CAISLGGVDGYTF
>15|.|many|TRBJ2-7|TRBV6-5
TGTGCCAGCAGTTTCGGGGCCCCTCTTTTCTACGAGCAGTACTTC
CASSFGAPLFYEQYF
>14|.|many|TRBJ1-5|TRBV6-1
TGTGCCAGCCTCAGGAAGGGCCTCAATCAGCCCCAGCATTTT
CASLRKGLNQPQHF
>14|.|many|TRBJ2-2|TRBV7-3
TGTGCCAGCAGCCAGTCACCGGACACCGGGGAGCTGTTTTTT
CASSQSPDTGELFF
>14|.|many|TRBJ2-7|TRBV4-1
TGCGCCAGCAGCAAGACACCGAGTGCTTACGAGCAGTACTTC
CASSKTPSAYEQYF
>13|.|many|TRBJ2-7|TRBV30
TGTGCCTGGAGTCCTACAGGGTTCTACGAGCAGTACTTC
CAWSPTGFYEQYF
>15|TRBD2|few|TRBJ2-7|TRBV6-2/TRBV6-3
TGTGCCAGCAGCCGGGGACGGGGGGTCCCCTACGAGCAGTACTTC
CASSRGRGVPYEQYF
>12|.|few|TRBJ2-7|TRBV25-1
TGTGCCATTGGGAGCGGAGACGGCGAGCAGTACTTC
CAIGSGDGEQYF
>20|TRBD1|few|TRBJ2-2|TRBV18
TGTGCCAGCTCACTGAGACCCGAAGACAGGGGCACCGTGAACACCGGGGAGCTGTTTTTT
CASSLRPEDRGTVNTGELFF
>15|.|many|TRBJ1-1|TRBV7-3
TGTGCCAGCAGCTCCCCGGGACATCCGACCACTGAAGCTTTCTTT
CASSSPGHPTTEAFF
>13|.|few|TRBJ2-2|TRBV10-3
TGTGCCACCCTGGGCCCGAACACCGGGGAGCTGTTTTTT
CATLGPNTGELFF
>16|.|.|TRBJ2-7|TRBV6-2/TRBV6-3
TGTGCCAGCAGTTACTCGATTATCAGGGTCTCCTACGAGCAGTACTTC
CASSYSIIRVSYEQYF
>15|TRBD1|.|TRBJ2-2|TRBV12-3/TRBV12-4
TGTGCCAGCAGCCCGGACAGGGGAAGGGGCGGGGAGCTGTTTTTT
CASSPDRGRGGELFF
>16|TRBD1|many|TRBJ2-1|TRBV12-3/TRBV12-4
TGTGCCAGCAGTTTAGCGAAAGGGACAGGGGGCTATGAGCAGTTCTTC
CASSLAKGTGGYEQFF
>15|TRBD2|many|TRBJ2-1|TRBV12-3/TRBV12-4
TGTGCCAGCAGTTTATCTAGCGGAGGGTACAATGAGCAGTTCTTC
CASSLSSGGYNEQFF
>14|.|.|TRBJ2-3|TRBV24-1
TGTGCCACCAGTGTTGCGGGACGGGGTAATACGCAGTATTTT
CATSVAGRGNTQYF
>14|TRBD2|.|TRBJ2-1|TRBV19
TGTGCCAGTAGTATGGGCGGGAGGGGCAATGAGCAGTTCTTC
CASSMGGRGNEQFF
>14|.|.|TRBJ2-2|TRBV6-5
TGTGCCAGCAGTTTTGAGTTGAACACCGGGGAGCTGTTTTTT
CASSFELNTGELFF
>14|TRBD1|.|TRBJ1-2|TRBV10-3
TGTGCCATCAGTTACAGGGGGCAAGACTATGGCTACACCTTC
CAISYRGQDYGYTF
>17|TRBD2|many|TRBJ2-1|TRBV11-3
TGTGCCAGCAGCTTATCGCCCGGGACTAGCGTCTACAATGAGCAGTTCTTC
CASSLSPGTSVYNEQFF
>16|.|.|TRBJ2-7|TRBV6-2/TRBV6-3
TGTGCCAGCAGTTACTCGAGGGCAGGCATCCCCTACGAGCAGTACTTC
CASSYSRAGIPYEQYF
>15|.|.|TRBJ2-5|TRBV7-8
TGTGCCAGCAGCTCGGAGGGACTGCCAAGGGAGACCCAGTACTTC
CASSSEGLPRETQYF
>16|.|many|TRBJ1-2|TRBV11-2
TGTGCCAGCAGCTTGAACAGGGAAGTCTTTAGCTATGGCTACACCTTC
CASSLNREVFSYGYTF
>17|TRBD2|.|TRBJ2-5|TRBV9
TGTGCCAGCAGCGTAGCTTCACGACTAGCGGGTAGAGAGACCCAGTACTTC
CASSVASRLAGRETQYF
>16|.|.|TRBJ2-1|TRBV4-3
TGCGCCAGCAGCCAAGATCGGTCTCAGCGATACAATGAGCAGTTCTTC
CASSQDRSQRYNEQFF